This passage covers 15 T cell receptor beta chains from one sample sequenced in a study of shared clonotypes between healthy human individuals. TCRdb's copy holds only in-frame clones and misses some; the assay was immunoSEQ multiplex PCR. In the table there are roughly 2.4 million clones, around 95% of which are singletons. The sample comprised naive CD4+ T cells sorted from blood. Noted subset: CD45RA+ positively selected. Receptor source: a man aged 18-30 years in good health.

This chain uses TRBV5-1 with TRBJ2-7, with a tentative D call TRBD1 (6 bases). This CDR3 contains 14 residues. The V end lost 2 bases, the J end lost 4 bases, and 13 bases lay between the germline ends. Germline V lookup: CDR1 SGHRS, CDR2 YFSETQ. In DNA, the CDR3 is TGCGCCAGCAGCTTACAGGGAGTCGGGTACGAGCAGTACTTC. Residues: CASSLQGVGYEQYF.

V gene TRBV5-1 combines with J gene TRBJ2-5, with D possibly being TRBD2 (5 bases). The germline V gene has CDR1 SGHRS and CDR2 YFSETQ. The V gene lost 2 bases and the J gene lost 2 bases, with 10 bases spanning the gap. CDR3 length: 14 amino acids. The CDR3 DNA reads TGCGCCAGCAGCTTCGGATCGGGGCAAGAGACCCAGTACTTC. Its translation is CASSFGSGQETQYF.

This clone was recorded a few times. Within the sample, other DNA sequences also encode this same CDR3. The chain is built from TRBV18 and TRBJ2-5, with TRBD1 as a possible D gene (6 bases). The V gene's germline CDR1 is KGHSH and CDR2 LQKENI. Trimming shortened V by 3 bases and J by 2 bases, and 7 bases separated the two germline ends. The CDR3 extends over 13 amino acids. The DNA for the CDR3 is TGTGCCAGCTCACCCGGACAGCAAGAGACCCAGTACTTC. Protein product: CASSPGQQETQYF.

This clone was observed once. The same CDR3 also results from other DNA sequences found in this sample. The chain couples TRBV5-1 to TRBJ2-5; TRBD1 is a possible D gene (6 bases). The germline gives CDR1 SGHRS, CDR2 YFSETQ. Trimming removed 7 bases at V and 1 base at J, with 8 bases between. This CDR3 comprises 12 residues. Here the CDR3 reads CASRDTQETQYF. The CDR3 DNA reads as TGCGCCAGCCGGGACACCCAAGAGACCCAGTACTTC.

V usage is TRBV28 and J usage is TRBJ2-2; tentative D call: TRBD1 (5 bases). The CDR3 spans 18 residues. The ends were cut back, 0 bases at V and 1 base at J, with 15 bases in the middle. Per germline, CDR1 MDHEN and CDR2 SYDVKM. The CDR3 DNA sequence: TGTGCCAGCAGTTTATGGCAGACAGTAGGGAAGAACACCGGGGAGCTGTTTTTT. Encoded protein: CASSLWQTVGKNTGELFF.

This sequence joins TRBV5-6 and TRBJ2-1; 11 bases fit TRBD2. Trimming cost V 0 bases and J 7 bases; bases outside gene matches: 3. Germline V gene sequence: CDR1 SGHDT, CDR2 YYEEEE. CDR3 length: 15 residues. DNA of the CDR3: TGTGCCAGCAGCTTGGGACTAGCGGGAAAGAATGAGCAGTTCTTC. It codes for CASSLGLAGKNEQFF.

The chain joins TRBV27 to TRBJ2-7, with TRBD2 matching 10 bases. The CDR3 spans 13 residues. The germline V gene encodes CDR1 MNHEY and CDR2 SMNVEV (reference sequence). After removal of 6 bases from V and 6 bases from J, the junction contained 5 bases not matched to a gene. DNA for the CDR3: TGTGCCAGCAGCGGACTAGCGGCGGGCGAGCAGTACTTC. Residues: CASSGLAAGEQYF.

This chain uses TRBV6-6 with TRBJ2-7; D unclear. The CDR3 contains 15 residues. V was cut by 6 bases and J by 2 bases, with 17 bases left in between. From germline, CDR1 is MNHNY and CDR2 SVGAGI (reference sequence). CDR3 sequence reads: CASSAPPRSAYEQYF. In nucleotides, the CDR3 is TGTGCCAGCAGCGCGCCGCCCAGGTCAGCCTACGAGCAGTACTTC.

The genes are TRBV5-4 and TRBJ1-5; TRBD1 is a possible D gene (6 bases). The CDR3 contains 13 residues. From germline, CDR1 is SGHNT and CDR2 YYREEE (reference sequence). Trimming took 7 bases from V and 7 from J, leaving 15 bases between them. The CDR3 sequence: CASYEDRRQPQHF. The CDR3 coding sequence is TGTGCCAGCTATGAGGACAGACGACAGCCCCAGCATTTT.

CDR3 sequence reads: CASSLHSSYEQYF. The CDR3 DNA is TGTGCCAGCAGCTTACATAGCTCCTACGAGCAGTACTTC. This chain connects TRBV5-5 to TRBJ2-7; D remains unclear. The CDR3 is 13 amino acids. Germline V CDR1 and CDR2: SGHKS, YYEKEE (reference sequence). Trimming removed 2 bases from V and 0 bases from J, with 6 bases in between.

The chain couples TRBV19 to TRBJ1-2; D is ambiguous. Germline V gene lookup returns CDR1 LNHDA and CDR2 SQIVND (reference sequence). The CDR3 is 16 amino acids. Trimming cost V 2 bases and J 2 bases, with 15 bases left between them. This chain's CDR3 is CASSIMPAQPNYGYTF. CDR3 DNA: TGTGCCAGTAGTATAATGCCGGCACAGCCAAACTATGGCTACACCTTC.

This clone appeared a single time. The chain couples TRBV25-1 to TRBJ1-2; tentative D call: TRBD1 (5 bases). The germline V and J ends were trimmed by 8 bases and 6 bases, with 13 bases remaining between them. This CDR3 spans 12 amino acids. Germline values: CDR1 MGHDK, CDR2 SYGVNS. DNA of the CDR3: TGTGCCAGCTTGGGGATGGGGGATGGCTACACCTTC. Translation: CASLGMGDGYTF.

The CDR3 DNA reads TGTGCCAGCAGCCAAGCCCGTCCCTCTGGGGCCAACGTCCTGACTTTC. It yields the protein CASSQARPSGANVLTF. J is TRBJ2-6 and V is TRBV14, with unresolved D. V was clipped by 1 base and J by 0 bases, with 7 bases between them. This CDR3 has 16 amino acids. The germline V gene encodes CDR1 SGHDN and CDR2 FVKESK. The whole variable domain, filled in from reference TRBV14 and TRBJ2-6, reads EAGVTQFPSHSVIEKGQTVTLRCDPISGHDNLYWYRRVMGKEIKFLLHFVKESKQDESGMPNNRFLAERTGGTYSTLKVQPAELEDSGVYFCASSQARPSGANVLTFGAGSRLTVL.

The chain employs TRBV4-2 and TRBJ1-6, with TRBD1 matching over 7 bases. The CDR3 has 16 amino acids. With 1 base clipped from V and 4 bases from J, the junction kept 4 bases outside the gene matches. Germline lookup yields CDR1 LGHNA and CDR2 YNFKEQ. DNA for the CDR3: TGTGCCAGCAGCCAAGCCGGGACAGCTTATAATTCACCCCTCCACTTT. Protein sequence: CASSQAGTAYNSPLHF.

The genes are TRBV7-9 and TRBJ1-5; 9 positions agree with TRBD1. CDR3 length: 15 amino acids. With V trimmed by 1 base and J by 7 bases, 5 bases remained unmatched. The germline gives CDR1 SEHNR, CDR2 FQNEAQ (reference sequence). CDR3 protein: CASSLGQGGLQPQHF. The CDR3 coding sequence is TGTGCCAGCAGCTTAGGACAGGGGGGGCTACAGCCCCAGCATTTT.